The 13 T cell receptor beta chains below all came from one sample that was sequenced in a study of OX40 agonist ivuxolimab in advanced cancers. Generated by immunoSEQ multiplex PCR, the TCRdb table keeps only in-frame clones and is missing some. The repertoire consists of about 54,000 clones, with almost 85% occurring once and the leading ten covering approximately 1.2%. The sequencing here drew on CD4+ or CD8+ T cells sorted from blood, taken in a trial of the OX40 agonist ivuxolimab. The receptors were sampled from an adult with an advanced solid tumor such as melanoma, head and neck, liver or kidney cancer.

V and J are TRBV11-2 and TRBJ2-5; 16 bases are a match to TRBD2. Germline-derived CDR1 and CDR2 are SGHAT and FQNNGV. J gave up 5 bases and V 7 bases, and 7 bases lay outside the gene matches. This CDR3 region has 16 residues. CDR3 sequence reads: CASTRGTSGRDETQYF. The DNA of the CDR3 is TGTGCCAGCACCCGGGGGACTAGCGGGAGGGATGAGACCCAGTACTTC.

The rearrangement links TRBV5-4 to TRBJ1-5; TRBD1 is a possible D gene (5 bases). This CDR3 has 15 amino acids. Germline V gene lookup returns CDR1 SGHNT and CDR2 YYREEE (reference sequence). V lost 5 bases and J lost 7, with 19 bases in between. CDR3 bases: TGTGCCAGCAGTAGGGACCCCAACCTTGAGCAGCCCCAGCATTTT. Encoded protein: CASSRDPNLEQPQHF.

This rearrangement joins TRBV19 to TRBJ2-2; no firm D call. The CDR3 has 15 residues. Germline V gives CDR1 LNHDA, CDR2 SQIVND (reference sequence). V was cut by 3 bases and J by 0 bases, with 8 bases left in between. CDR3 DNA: TGTGCCAGTAGTATCTTTGACACGAACACCGGGGAGCTGTTTTTT. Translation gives CASSIFDTNTGELFF.

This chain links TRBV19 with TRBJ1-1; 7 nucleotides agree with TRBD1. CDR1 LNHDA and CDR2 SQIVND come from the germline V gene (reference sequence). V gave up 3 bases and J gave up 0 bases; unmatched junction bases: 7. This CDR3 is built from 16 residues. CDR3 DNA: TGTGCCAGTAGTATGCGACAGGGATCCATGAACACTGAAGCTTTCTTT. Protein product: CASSMRQGSMNTEAFF.

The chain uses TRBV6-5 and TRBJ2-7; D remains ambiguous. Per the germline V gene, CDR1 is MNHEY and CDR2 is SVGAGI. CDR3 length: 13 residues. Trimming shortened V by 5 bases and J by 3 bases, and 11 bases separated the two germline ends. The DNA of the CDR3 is TGTGCCAGCAGTCCTAGATCCGACTACGAGCAGTACTTC. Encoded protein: CASSPRSDYEQYF.

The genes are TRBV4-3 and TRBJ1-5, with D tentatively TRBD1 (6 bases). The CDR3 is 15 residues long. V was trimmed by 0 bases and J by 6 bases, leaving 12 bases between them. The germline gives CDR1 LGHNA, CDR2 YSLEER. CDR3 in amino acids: CASSQDLGGSQPQHF. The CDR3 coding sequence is TGCGCCAGCAGCCAAGATCTAGGGGGAAGTCAGCCCCAGCATTTT.

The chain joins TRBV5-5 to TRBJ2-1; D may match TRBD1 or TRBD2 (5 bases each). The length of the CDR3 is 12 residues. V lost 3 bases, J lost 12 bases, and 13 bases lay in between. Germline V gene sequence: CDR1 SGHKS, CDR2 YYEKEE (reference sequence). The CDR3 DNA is TGTGCCAGCAGCTGGGACGGGAAAGGGCAGTTCTTC. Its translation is CASSWDGKGQFF.

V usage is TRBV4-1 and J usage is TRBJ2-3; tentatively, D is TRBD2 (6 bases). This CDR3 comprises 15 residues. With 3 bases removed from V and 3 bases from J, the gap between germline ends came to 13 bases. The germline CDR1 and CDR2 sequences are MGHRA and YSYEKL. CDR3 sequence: CASSHVEGGTDTQYF. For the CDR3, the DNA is TGCGCCAGCAGCCATGTGGAGGGTGGGACAGATACGCAGTATTTT.

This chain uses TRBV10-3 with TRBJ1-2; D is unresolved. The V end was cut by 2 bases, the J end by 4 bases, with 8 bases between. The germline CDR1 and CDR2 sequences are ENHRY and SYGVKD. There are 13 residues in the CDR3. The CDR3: CAISEGPIYGYTF. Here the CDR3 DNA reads TGTGCCATCAGTGAGGGCCCCATCTATGGCTACACCTTC.

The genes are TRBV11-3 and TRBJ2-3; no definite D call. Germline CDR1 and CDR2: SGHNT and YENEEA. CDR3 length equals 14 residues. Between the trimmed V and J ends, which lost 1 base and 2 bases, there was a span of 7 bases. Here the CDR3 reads CASSLGSSTDTQYF. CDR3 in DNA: TGTGCCAGCAGCTTAGGAAGCTCCACAGATACGCAGTATTTT.

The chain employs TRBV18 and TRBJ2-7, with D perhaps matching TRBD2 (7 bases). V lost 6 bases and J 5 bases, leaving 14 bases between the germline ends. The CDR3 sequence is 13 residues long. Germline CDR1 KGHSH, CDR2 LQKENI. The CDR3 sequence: CASSRGAGNEQYF. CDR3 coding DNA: TGTGCCAGCTCCCGGGGGGCAGGGAACGAGCAGTACTTC.

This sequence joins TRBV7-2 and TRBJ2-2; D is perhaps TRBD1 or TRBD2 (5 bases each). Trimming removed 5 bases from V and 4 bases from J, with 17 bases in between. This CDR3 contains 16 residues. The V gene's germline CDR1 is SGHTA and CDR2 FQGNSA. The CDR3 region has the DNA TGTGCCAGCAGCCGGGCTGGGGGAGTGGGCACCGGGGAGCTGTTTTTT. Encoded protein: CASSRAGGVGTGELFF. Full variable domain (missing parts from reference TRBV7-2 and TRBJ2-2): GAGVSQSPSNKVTEKGKDVELRCDPISGHTALYWYRQSLGQGLEFLIYFQGNSAPDKSGLPSDRFSAERTGGSVSTLTIQRTQQEDSAVYLCASSRAGGVGTGELFFGEGSRLTVL.

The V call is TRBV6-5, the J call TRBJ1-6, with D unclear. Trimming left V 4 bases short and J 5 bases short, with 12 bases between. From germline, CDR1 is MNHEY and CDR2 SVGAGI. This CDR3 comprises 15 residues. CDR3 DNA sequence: TGTGCCAGCAGTTGGATAGATGGGGATAATTCACCCCTCCACTTT. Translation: CASSWIDGDNSPLHF.